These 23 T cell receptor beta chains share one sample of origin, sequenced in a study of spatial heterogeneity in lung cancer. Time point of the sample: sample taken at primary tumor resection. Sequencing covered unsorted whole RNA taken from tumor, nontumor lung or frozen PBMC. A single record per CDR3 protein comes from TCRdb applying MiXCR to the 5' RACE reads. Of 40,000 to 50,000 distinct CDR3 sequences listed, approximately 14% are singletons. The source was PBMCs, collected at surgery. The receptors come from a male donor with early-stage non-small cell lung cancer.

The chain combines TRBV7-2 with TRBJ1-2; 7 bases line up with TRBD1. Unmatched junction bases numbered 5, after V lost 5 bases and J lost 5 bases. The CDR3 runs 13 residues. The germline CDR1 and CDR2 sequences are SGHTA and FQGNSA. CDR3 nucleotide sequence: TGTGCCAGCAGCCGACAGGGTGTTTATGGCTACACCTTC. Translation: CASSRQGVYGYTF.

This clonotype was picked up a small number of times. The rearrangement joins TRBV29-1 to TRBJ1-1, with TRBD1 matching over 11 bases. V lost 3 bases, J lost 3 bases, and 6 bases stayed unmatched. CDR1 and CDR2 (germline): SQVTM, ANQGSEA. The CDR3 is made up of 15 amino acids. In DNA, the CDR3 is TGCAGCGTTGATGGGACAGGGGGTAGGGACACTGAAGCTTTCTTT. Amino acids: CSVDGTGGRDTEAFF. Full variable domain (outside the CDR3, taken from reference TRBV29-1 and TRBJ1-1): SAVISQKPSRDICQRGTSLTIQCQVDSQVTMMFWYRQQPGQSLTLIATANQGSEATYESGFVIDKFPISRPNLTFSTLTVSNMSPEDSSIYLCSVDGTGGRDTEAFFGQGTRLTVV.

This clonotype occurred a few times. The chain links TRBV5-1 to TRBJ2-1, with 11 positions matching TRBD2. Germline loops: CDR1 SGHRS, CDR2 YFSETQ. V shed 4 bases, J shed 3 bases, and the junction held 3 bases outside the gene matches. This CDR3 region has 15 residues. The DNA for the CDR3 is TGCGCCAGCAGCCAGGGACTAGCGGACTACAATGAGCAGTTCTTC. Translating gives CASSQGLADYNEQFF. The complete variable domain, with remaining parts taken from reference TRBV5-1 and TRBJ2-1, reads KAGVTQTPRYLIKTRGQQVTLSCSPISGHRSVSWYQQTPGQGLQFLFEYFSETQRNKGNFPGRFSGRQFSNSRSEMNVSTLELGDSALYLCASSQGLADYNEQFFGPGTRLTVL.

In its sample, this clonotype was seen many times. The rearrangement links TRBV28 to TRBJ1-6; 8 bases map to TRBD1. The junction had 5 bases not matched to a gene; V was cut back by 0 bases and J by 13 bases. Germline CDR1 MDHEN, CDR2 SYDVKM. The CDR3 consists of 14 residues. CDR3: CASSLWDRASPLHF. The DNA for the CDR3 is TGTGCCAGCAGTTTATGGGACAGGGCATCGCCCCTCCACTTT. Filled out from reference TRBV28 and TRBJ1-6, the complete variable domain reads DVKVTQSSRYLVKRTGEKVFLECVQDMDHENMFWYRQDPGLGLRLIYFSYDVKMKEKGDIPEGYSVSREKKERFSLILESASTNQTSMYLCASSLWDRASPLHFGNGTRLTVT.

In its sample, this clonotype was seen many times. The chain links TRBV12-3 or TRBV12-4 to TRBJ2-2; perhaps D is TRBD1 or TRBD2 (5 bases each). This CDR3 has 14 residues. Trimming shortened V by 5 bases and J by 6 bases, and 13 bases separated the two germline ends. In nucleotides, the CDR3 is TGTGCCAGCAGTCGGGACGGAACCCCCGGGGAGCTGTTTTTT. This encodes CASSRDGTPGELFF.

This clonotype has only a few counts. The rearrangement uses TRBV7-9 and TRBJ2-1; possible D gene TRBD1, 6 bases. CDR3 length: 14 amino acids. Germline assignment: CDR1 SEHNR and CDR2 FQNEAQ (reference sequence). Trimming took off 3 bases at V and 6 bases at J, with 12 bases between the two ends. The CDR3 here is CASSLEVRGNEQFF. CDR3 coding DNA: TGTGCCAGCAGCTTGGAAGTCAGGGGCAATGAGCAGTTCTTC.

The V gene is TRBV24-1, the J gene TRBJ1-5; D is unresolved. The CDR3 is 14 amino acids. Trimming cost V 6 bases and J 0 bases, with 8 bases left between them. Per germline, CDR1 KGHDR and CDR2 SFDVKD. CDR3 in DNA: TGTGCCACCAGTAACAGCTATAGCAATCAGCCCCAGCATTTT. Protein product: CATSNSYSNQPQHF.

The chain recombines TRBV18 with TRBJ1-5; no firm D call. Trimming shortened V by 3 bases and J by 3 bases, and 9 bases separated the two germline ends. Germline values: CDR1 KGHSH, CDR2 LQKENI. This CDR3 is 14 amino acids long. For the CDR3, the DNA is TGTGCCAGCTCACCCGGGGTTTCCAATCAGCCCCAGCATTTT. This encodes CASSPGVSNQPQHF.

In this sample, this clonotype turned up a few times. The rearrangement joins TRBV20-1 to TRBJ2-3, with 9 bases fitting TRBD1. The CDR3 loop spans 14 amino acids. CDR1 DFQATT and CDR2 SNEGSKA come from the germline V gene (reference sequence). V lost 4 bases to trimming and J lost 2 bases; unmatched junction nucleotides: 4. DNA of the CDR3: TGCAGTGCTATGGGACAGGGATCCACAGATACGCAGTATTTT. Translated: CSAMGQGSTDTQYF.

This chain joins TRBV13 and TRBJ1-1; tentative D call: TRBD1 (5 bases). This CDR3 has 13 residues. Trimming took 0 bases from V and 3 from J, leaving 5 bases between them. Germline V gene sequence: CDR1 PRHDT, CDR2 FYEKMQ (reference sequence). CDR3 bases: TGTGCCAGCAGCTTAGGCAGGGACACTGAAGCTTTCTTT. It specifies CASSLGRDTEAFF.

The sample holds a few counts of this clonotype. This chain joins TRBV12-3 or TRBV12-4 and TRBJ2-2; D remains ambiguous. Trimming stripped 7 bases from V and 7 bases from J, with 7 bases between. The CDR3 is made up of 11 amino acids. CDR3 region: CASTLNGELFF. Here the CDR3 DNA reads TGTGCCAGCACCCTTAACGGGGAGCTGTTTTTT.

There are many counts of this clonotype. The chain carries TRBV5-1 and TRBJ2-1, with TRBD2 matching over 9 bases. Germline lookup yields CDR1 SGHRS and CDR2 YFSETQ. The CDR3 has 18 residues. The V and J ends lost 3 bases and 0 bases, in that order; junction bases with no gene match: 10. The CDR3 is CASSSGRSGGISYNEQFF. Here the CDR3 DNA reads TGCGCCAGCAGCTCAGGTCGGAGCGGGGGGATCTCCTACAATGAGCAGTTCTTC.

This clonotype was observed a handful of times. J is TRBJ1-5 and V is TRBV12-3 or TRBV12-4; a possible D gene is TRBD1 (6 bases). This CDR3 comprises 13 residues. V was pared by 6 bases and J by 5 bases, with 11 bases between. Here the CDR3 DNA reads TGTGCCAGCAGGAGACAGGAGGATCAGCCCCAGCATTTT. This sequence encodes CASRRQEDQPQHF.

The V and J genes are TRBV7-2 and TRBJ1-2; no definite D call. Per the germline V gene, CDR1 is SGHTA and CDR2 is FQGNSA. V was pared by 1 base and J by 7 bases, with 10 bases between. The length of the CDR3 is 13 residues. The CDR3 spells CASSLDKNGGYTF. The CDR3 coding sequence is TGTGCCAGCAGCTTAGATAAAAATGGTGGCTACACCTTC.

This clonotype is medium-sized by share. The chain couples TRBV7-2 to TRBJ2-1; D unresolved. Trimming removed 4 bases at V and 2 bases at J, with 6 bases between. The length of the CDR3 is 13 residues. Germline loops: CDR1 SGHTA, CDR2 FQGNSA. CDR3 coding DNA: TGTGCCAGCAGCTCCGCTCCCTACAATGAGCAGTTCTTC. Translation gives CASSSAPYNEQFF.

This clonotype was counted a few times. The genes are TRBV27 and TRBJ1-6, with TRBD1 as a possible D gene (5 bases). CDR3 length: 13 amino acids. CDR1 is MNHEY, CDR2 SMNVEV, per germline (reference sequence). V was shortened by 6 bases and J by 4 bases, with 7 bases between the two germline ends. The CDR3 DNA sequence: TGTGCCAGCAGACAGGATTATAATTCACCCCTCCACTTT. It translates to CASRQDYNSPLHF.

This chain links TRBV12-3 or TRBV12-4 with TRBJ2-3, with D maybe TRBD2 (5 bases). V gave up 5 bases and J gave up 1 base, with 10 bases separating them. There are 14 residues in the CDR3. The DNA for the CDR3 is TGTGCCAGCAGTATCCTTAGCGGCACAGATACGCAGTATTTT. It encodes CASSILSGTDTQYF.

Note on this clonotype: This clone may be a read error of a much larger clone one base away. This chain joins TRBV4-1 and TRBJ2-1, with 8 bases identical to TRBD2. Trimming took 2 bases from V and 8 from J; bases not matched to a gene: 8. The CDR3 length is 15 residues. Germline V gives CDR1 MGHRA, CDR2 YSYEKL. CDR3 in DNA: TGCGCCAGCAGCCAATACGGGACTAGTCCAGATGAGCAGTTCTTC. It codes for CASSQYGTSPDEQFF.

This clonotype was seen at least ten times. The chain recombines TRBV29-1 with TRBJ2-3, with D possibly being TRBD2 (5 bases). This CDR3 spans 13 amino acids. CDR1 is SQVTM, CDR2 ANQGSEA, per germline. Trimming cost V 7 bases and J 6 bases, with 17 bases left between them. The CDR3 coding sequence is TGCAGCGCCGGGGATAGGGTAGCCGATACGCAGTATTTT. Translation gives CSAGDRVADTQYF.

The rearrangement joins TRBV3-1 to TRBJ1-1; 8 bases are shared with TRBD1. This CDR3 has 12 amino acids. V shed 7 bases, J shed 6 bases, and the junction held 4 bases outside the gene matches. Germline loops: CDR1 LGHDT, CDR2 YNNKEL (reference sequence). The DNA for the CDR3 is TGTGCCAGCACCTCAGGGGGCCCTGAAGCTTTCTTT. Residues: CASTSGGPEAFF.

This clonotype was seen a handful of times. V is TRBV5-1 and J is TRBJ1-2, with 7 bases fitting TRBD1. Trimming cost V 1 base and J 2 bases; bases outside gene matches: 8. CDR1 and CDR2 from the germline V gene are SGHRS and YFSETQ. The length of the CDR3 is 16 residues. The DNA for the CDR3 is TGCGCCAGCAGCTTGCCCTCTATGGACAGGAACTATGGCTACACCTTC. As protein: CASSLPSMDRNYGYTF.

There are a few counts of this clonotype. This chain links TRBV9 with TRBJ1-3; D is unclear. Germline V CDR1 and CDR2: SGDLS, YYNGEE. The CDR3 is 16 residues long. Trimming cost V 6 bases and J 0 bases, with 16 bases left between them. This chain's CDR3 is CASTKEHLFSGNTIYF. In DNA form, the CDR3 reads TGTGCCAGCACCAAAGAGCACCTCTTCTCTGGAAACACCATATATTTT.

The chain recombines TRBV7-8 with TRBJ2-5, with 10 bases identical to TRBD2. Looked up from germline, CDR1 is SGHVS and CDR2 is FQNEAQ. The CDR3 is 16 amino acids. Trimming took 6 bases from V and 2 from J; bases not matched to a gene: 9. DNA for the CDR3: TGTGCCAGCAGACCCTGGACTAGCGGATCTCAAGAGACCCAGTACTTC. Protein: CASRPWTSGSQETQYF.